One and the same sample provided the 26 T cell receptor beta chains below, sequenced in a study of glioma-infiltrating T cells. Using RNA template, CDR3s of TCR alpha and beta were amplified with iRepertoire arm-PCR. From the multiplex PCR reads, TCRdb called clonotypes with MiXCR, one entry per CDR3 protein. Found here are 17,000 or so distinct CDR3 sequences, about three fifths of them singletons; the top ten hold approximately 42%. Specimen: glioma tissue, nonneoplastic brain tissue, or PBMCs (not recorded which). These receptors all come from a human donor with low-grade glioma or glioblastoma, undergoing nonglioma brain surgery, or in good health (not recorded which).

With regard to this clonotype: This is likely a read error, given that the CDR3 carries no conserved phenylalanine or tryptophan at its end. The chain has TRBV12-3 or TRBV12-4 and TRBJ1-1; D is perhaps TRBD1 (6 bases). The CDR3 consists of 13 residues. V lost 5 bases and J lost 4, with 11 bases in between. CDR3 residues: CASSKRGGTEAFL. The CDR3 nucleotides read TGTGCCAGCAGTAAAAGGGGGGGCACTGAAGCTTTCCTT.

The rearrangement links TRBV6-5 to TRBJ2-3; D may be TRBD1 or TRBD2 (6 bases each). Per germline, CDR1 MNHEY and CDR2 SVGAGI. CDR3 length: 15 amino acids. V gave up 2 bases and J gave up 2 bases, with 11 bases separating them. In DNA form, the CDR3 reads TGTGCCAGCAGTTACGGGGGGCCGTTCACAGATACGCAGTATTTT. It encodes CASSYGGPFTDTQYF.

The V gene is TRBV6-1, the J gene TRBJ2-7; D possibly corresponds to TRBD1 (6 bases). V lost 3 bases, J lost 2 bases, and 8 bases lay in between. CDR3 length equals 13 residues. Germline V gives CDR1 MNHNS, CDR2 SASEGT. DNA for the CDR3: TGTGCCAGCAGTGAGGGACACCCCTACGAGCAGTACTTC. Its translation: CASSEGHPYEQYF.

This clonotype was seen only a few times. This chain connects TRBV3-1 to TRBJ1-2, with D uncertain. Germline CDR1 reads LGHDT; CDR2 reads YNNKEL (reference sequence). V lost 4 bases and J lost 1, with 13 bases in between. This CDR3 is 15 amino acids long. Here the CDR3 reads CASSLLSGGNYGYTF. The CDR3 bases are TGTGCCAGCAGCCTTCTCTCCGGCGGTAACTATGGCTACACCTTC.

The chain employs TRBV28 and TRBJ2-3; 9 positions match TRBD2. The CDR3 is 16 amino acids. Germline trimming cut 5 bases from V and 0 bases from J; bases unmatched to any gene: 6. Germline loops: CDR1 MDHEN, CDR2 SYDVKM. The CDR3 spells CASSRGLATSTDTQYF. The CDR3 nucleotides read TGTGCCAGCAGTAGAGGACTAGCGACTAGCACAGATACGCAGTATTTT.

The chain combines TRBV6-2 or TRBV6-3 with TRBJ2-2, with 7 bases lining up with TRBD2. Germline trimming cut 6 bases from V and 5 bases from J; bases unmatched to any gene: 6. The germline gives CDR1 MNHEY, CDR2 SVGEGT. This CDR3 is built from 14 residues. The CDR3 DNA reads TGTGCCAGCAGCGGGAGGAGTCCGACCGGGGAGCTGTTTTTT. Amino acids: CASSGRSPTGELFF.

Many counts were recorded for this clonotype. This sequence joins TRBV7-9 and TRBJ2-7, with TRBD1 identical over 8 bases. Trimming at V came to 4 bases and at J to 3 bases, leaving 5 bases not matched to a gene. The length of the CDR3 is 14 residues. The germline gives CDR1 SEHNR, CDR2 FQNEAQ (reference sequence). Here the CDR3 DNA reads TGTGCCAGCAGCTCGCGGGACAGGCACTACGAGCAGTACTTC. This encodes CASSSRDRHYEQYF.

This clonotype was detected many times. This chain links TRBV7-3 with TRBJ2-7; 7 bases fit TRBD1. Germline CDR1 reads SGHTA; CDR2 reads FQGTGA. The CDR3 has 15 residues. V was pared by 1 base and J by 5 bases, with 8 bases of the junction left unmatched. CDR3 protein: CASSLSVTGKDEQYF. The CDR3, as DNA: TGTGCCAGCAGCTTAAGTGTGACAGGGAAGGACGAGCAGTACTTC.

The V call is TRBV4-3, the J call TRBJ1-5, with TRBD1 as a possible D gene (5 bases). V was pared by 0 bases and J by 0 bases, with 15 bases between. CDR3 size: 18 residues. CDR1 is LGHNA, CDR2 YSLEER, per germline. CDR3: CASSQDLQGAYSNQPQHF. For the CDR3, the DNA is TGCGCCAGCAGCCAAGATTTGCAGGGAGCTTATAGCAATCAGCCCCAGCATTTT.

The chain has TRBV6-2 or TRBV6-3 and TRBJ2-1; 13 nucleotides match TRBD2. This CDR3 has 18 amino acids. V shed 0 bases, J shed 8 bases, and the junction held 10 bases outside the gene matches. Germline CDR1 reads MNHEY; CDR2 reads SVGEGT. Written as DNA, the CDR3 is TGTGCCAGCAGTTACTCTCCGGGACTAGCGGGATTCAGGGATGAGCAGTTCTTC. This codes for CASSYSPGLAGFRDEQFF.

This clonotype was found many times. V gene TRBV6-1 combines with J gene TRBJ1-5; D is perhaps TRBD1 (6 bases). The CDR3 totals 16 residues. V lost 7 bases and J lost 1, with 17 bases in between. The V gene's germline CDR1 is MNHNS and CDR2 SASEGT. CDR3 bases: TGTGCCAGCACCATAAAGGGGGGTTTAAGCAATCAGCCCCAGCATTTT. Translated: CASTIKGGLSNQPQHF.

This chain connects TRBV28 to TRBJ2-5; D is undetermined. The CDR3 has 10 amino acids. From germline, CDR1 is MDHEN and CDR2 SYDVKM. The germline V and J ends were trimmed by 5 bases and 3 bases, with 1 base remaining between them. The DNA of the CDR3 is TGTGCCAGCAGTAAAGAGACCCAGTACTTC. Its translation is CASSKETQYF.

This clonotype occurred a few times. This chain connects TRBV6-5 to TRBJ1-1; 9 bases fit TRBD1. The ends lost 4 bases at V and 5 bases at J; junction bases unmatched: 5. The CDR3 contains 14 residues. CDR1 is MNHEY and CDR2 is SVGAGI in the germline V gene. The CDR3 DNA reads TGTGCCAGCAGTTCCCGGACAGGGGAAACTGAAGCTTTCTTT. Amino acids: CASSSRTGETEAFF.

The chain links TRBV3-1 to TRBJ2-5; D is uncertain. CDR1 is LGHDT and CDR2 is YNNKEL in the germline V gene (reference sequence). The CDR3 runs 14 residues. Trimming removed 2 bases from V and 4 bases from J, with 11 bases in between. CDR3 sequence (DNA): TGTGCCAGCAGCCAATTTGCCCAAGGAGAGACCCAGTACTTC. Amino acids: CASSQFAQGETQYF.

There are a few counts of this clonotype. V gene TRBV20-1 combines with J gene TRBJ1-3; 7 bases align to TRBD1. V shed 5 bases, J shed 0 bases, and the junction held 4 bases outside the gene matches. This CDR3 spans 14 amino acids. Germline V CDR1 and CDR2: DFQATT, SNEGSKA (reference sequence). The CDR3 loop reads CSASRQGSGNTIYF. In nucleotides, the CDR3 is TGCAGTGCTTCCCGACAGGGCTCTGGAAACACCATATATTTT.

This chain joins TRBV19 and TRBJ2-7; D uncertain. CDR1 is LNHDA and CDR2 is SQIVND in the germline V gene (reference sequence). The V end lost 4 bases, the J end lost 0 bases, and 13 bases lay between the germline ends. This CDR3 has 15 residues. The CDR3 DNA reads TGTGCCAGTAGTACAGACTCCCAGGTCTCCTACGAGCAGTACTTC. It is translated as CASSTDSQVSYEQYF.

The chain combines TRBV20-1 with TRBJ1-2, with D possibly matching TRBD1 (6 bases). Germline CDR1 reads DFQATT; CDR2 reads SNEGSKA (reference sequence). Between the trimmed V and J ends, which lost 6 bases and 2 bases, there was a span of 19 bases. The CDR3 is 15 amino acids. The CDR3 DNA sequence: TGCAGTGCAGTCCTTCAACAGGGACTCAACTATGGCTACACCTTC. Amino acids: CSAVLQQGLNYGYTF.

This clonotype was recorded at least ten times. The chain carries TRBV6-1 and TRBJ2-5; D is perhaps TRBD2 (6 bases). Germline lookup yields CDR1 MNHNS and CDR2 SASEGT. Between the trimmed V and J ends, which lost 6 bases and 2 bases, there was a span of 16 bases. CDR3 length: 15 residues. The CDR3 DNA follows: TGTGCCAGCAGCCCTAGGAGGGGCCCTCAAGAGACCCAGTACTTC. Encoded protein: CASSPRRGPQETQYF.

In this sample, this clonotype turned up once. The rearrangement uses TRBV6-2 or TRBV6-3 and TRBJ1-5, with D possibly TRBD1 on 5 matching bases. Trimming pared 8 bases from V and 0 bases from J, leaving 17 bases between. The CDR3 length is 16 residues. From germline, CDR1 is MNHEY and CDR2 SVGEGT. DNA for the CDR3: TGTGCCAGCCGCCACTGGGGGAGATATAGCAATCAGCCCCAGCATTTT. This gives the protein CASRHWGRYSNQPQHF.

This chain connects TRBV20-1 to TRBJ1-1; a weak D match, TRBD1 (5 bases). Trimming cost V 3 bases and J 1 base, with 15 bases left between them. The germline V gene has CDR1 DFQATT and CDR2 SNEGSKA (reference sequence). The CDR3 length is 15 residues. The CDR3 protein is CSASPAGRRNTEAFF. CDR3 nucleotide sequence: TGCAGTGCTAGTCCGGCAGGGAGGCGGAACACTGAAGCTTTCTTT.

This chain links TRBV7-2 with TRBJ2-7; D ambiguous. Trimming took 0 bases from V and 2 from J, leaving 5 bases between them. This CDR3 contains 13 residues. Germline loops: CDR1 SGHTA, CDR2 FQGNSA. The CDR3 loop is CASSLATTYEQYF. CDR3 coding DNA: TGTGCCAGCAGCTTAGCGACAACCTACGAGCAGTACTTC.

This clonotype has just a few counts. The chain is built from TRBV20-1 and TRBJ2-1; the D gene is possibly TRBD1 (6 bases). The CDR3 runs to 13 residues. Germline V lookup: CDR1 DFQATT, CDR2 SNEGSKA (reference sequence). Between the trimmed V and J ends, which lost 3 bases and 7 bases, there was a span of 13 bases. DNA for the CDR3: TGCAGTGCTAGCGGGACAAGAACGAATGAGCAGTTCTTC. The encoded protein is CSASGTRTNEQFF.

The chain recombines TRBV7-2 with TRBJ1-4; D may be TRBD1 (6 bases). CDR1 is SGHTA and CDR2 is FQGNSA in the germline V gene. Trimming took off 3 bases at V and 6 bases at J, with 8 bases between the two ends. The CDR3 covers 13 residues. The CDR3 reads CASSFNRDEKLFF. CDR3 DNA: TGTGCCAGCAGCTTCAACAGGGATGAAAAACTGTTTTTT.

About this clonotype: No conserved phenylalanine or tryptophan ends this CDR3, so it is likely a read error. The genes are TRBV6-2 or TRBV6-3 and TRBJ2-7; TRBD1 matches at 7 bases. The J call may be in error: the DNA end matches TRBJ2-1 better. The CDR3 is 12 amino acids. Germline assignment: CDR1 MNHEY and CDR2 SVGEGT. The CDR3 reads CASRDRHYEQFY. The CDR3 DNA sequence: TGTGCCAGCAGGGACAGGCACTACGAGCAGTTCTAC.

The gene calls are TRBV28 and TRBJ1-2; D unclear. This CDR3 is 12 amino acids long. With 5 bases removed from V and 1 base from J, the gap between germline ends came to 5 bases. In germline, CDR1 is MDHEN, CDR2 SYDVKM. This chain's CDR3 is CASSPVNYGYTF. CDR3 in DNA: TGTGCCAGCAGTCCAGTTAACTATGGCTACACCTTC.

The chain uses TRBV6-1 and TRBJ2-3, with TRBD1 identical over 9 bases. Germline V gene sequence: CDR1 MNHNS, CDR2 SASEGT. CDR3 length: 15 amino acids. V shed 6 bases, J shed 0 bases, and the junction held 4 bases outside the gene matches. The CDR3 loop is CASRLGTGSTDTQYF. As DNA, the CDR3 is TGTGCCAGCAGACTCGGGACAGGGAGCACAGATACGCAGTATTTT.